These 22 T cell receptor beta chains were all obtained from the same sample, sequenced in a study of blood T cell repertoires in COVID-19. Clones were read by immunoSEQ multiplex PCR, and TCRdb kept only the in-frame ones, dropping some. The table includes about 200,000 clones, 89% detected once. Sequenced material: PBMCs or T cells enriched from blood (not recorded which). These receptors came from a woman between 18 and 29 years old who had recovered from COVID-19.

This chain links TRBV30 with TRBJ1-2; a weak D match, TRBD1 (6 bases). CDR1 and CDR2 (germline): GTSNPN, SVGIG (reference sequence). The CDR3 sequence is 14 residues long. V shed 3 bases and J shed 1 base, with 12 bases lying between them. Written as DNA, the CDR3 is TGTGCCTGGAGACGGGACATCTATAACTATGGCTACACCTTC. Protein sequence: CAWRRDIYNYGYTF.

The CDR3 sequence is CASSFIGGKDSPLHF. The CDR3 nucleotides are TGTGCCAGCAGTTTTATTGGGGGGAAGGATTCACCCCTCCACTTT. The gene calls are TRBV27 and TRBJ1-6; tentatively, D is TRBD1 (5 bases). Trimming took 3 bases from V and 8 from J, leaving 14 bases between them. Germline lookup yields CDR1 MNHEY and CDR2 SMNVEV (reference sequence). CDR3 size: 15 residues.

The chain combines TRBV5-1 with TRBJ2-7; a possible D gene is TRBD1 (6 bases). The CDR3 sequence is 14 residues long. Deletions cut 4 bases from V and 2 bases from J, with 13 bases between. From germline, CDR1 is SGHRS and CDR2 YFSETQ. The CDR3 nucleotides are TGCGCCAGCAGCGTGACAGGTGACCCCTACGAGCAGTACTTC. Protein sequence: CASSVTGDPYEQYF.

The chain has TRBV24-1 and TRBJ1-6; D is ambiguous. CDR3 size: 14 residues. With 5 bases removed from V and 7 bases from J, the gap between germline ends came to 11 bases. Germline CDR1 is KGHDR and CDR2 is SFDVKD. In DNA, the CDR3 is TGTGCCACCAGTGTGCGGAGAAACAATTCACCCCTCCACTTT. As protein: CATSVRRNNSPLHF.

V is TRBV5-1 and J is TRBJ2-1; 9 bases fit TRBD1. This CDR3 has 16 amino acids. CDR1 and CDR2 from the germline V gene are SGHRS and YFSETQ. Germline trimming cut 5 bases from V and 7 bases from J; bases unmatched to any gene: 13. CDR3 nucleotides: TGCGCCAGCAGTCTTGATCCGGGGACAGGGTATAATGAGCAGTTCTTC. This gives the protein CASSLDPGTGYNEQFF.

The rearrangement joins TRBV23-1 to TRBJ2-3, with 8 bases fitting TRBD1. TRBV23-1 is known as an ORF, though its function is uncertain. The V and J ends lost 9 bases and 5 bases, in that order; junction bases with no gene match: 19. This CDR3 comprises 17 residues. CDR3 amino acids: CARPCTQRQGARDTQYF. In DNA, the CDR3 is TGCGCCAGACCTTGCACCCAGCGGCAGGGGGCTAGAGATACGCAGTATTTT.

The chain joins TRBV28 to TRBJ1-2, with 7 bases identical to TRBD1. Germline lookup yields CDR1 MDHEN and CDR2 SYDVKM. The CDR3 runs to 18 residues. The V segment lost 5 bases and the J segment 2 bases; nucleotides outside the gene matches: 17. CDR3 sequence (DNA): TGTGCCAGCAGTGCCCCCGAGAGCAGGGGGGCTTTCAACTATGGCTACACCTTC. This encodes CASSAPESRGAFNYGYTF.

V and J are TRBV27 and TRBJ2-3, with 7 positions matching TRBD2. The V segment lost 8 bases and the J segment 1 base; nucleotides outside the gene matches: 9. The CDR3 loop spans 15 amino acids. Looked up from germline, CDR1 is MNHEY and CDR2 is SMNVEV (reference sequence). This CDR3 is CASAKSAGGTDTQYF. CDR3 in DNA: TGTGCCAGCGCCAAGAGCGCGGGGGGCACAGATACGCAGTATTTT.

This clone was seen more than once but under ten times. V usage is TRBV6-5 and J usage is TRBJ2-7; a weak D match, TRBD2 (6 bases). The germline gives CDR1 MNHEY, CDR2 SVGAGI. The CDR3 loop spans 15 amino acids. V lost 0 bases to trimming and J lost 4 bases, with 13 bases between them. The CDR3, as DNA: TGTGCCAGCAGTTACTCGATGGGAGGCGGATACGAGCAGTACTTC. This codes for CASSYSMGGGYEQYF.

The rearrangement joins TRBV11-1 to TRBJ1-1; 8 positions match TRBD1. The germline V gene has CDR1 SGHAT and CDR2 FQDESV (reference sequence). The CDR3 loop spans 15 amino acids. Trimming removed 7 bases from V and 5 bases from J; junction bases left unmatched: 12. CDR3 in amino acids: CASTPADRGITEAFF. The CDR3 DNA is TGTGCCAGCACCCCCGCCGACAGGGGCATAACTGAAGCTTTCTTT.

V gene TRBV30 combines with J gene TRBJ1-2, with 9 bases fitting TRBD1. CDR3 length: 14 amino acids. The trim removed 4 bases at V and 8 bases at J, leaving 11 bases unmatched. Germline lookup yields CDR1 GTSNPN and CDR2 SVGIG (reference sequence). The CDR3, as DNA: TGTGCCTGGACCGGGACAGGGTGGTCAGAAGGCTACACCTTC. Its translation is CAWTGTGWSEGYTF.

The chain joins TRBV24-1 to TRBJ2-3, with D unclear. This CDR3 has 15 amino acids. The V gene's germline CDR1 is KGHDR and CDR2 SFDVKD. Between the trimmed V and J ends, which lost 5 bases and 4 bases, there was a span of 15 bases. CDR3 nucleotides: TGTGCCACCAGTGCCCCCGACTCCTTTTCAGATACGCAGTATTTT. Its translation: CATSAPDSFSDTQYF.

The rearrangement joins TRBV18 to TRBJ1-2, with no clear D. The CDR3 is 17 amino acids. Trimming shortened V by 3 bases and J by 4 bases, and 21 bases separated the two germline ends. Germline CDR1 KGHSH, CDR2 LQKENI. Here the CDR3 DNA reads TGTGCCAGCTCACCCACCTCACTAGACGGAGGCCTCTATGGCTACACCTTC. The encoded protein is CASSPTSLDGGLYGYTF.

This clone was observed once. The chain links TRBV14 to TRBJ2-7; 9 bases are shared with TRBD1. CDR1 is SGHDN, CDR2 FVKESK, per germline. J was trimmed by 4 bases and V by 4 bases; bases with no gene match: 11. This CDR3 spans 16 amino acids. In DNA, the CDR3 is TGTGCCAGCAGCCGGGCCTTGGACAGGGGAGTATACGAGCAGTACTTC. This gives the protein CASSRALDRGVYEQYF.

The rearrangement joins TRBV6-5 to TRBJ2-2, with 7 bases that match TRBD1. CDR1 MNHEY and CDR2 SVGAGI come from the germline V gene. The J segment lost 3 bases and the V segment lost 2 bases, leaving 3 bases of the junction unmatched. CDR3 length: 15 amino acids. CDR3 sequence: CASSYVQGDTGELFF. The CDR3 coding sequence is TGTGCCAGCAGTTACGTCCAGGGGGACACCGGGGAGCTGTTTTTT.

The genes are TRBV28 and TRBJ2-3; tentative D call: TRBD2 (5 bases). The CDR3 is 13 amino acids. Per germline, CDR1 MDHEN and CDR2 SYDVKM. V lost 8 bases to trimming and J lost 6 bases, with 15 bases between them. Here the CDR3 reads CASATGFGDTQYF. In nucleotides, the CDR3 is TGTGCCAGCGCAACGGGGTTCGGCGATACGCAGTATTTT.

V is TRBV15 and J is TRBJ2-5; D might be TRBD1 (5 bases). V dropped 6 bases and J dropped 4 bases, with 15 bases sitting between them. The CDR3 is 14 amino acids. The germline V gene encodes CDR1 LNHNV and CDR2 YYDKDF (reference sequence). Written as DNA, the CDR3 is TGTGCCACCAGACAGGTCCCCGAACGAGAGACCCAGTACTTC. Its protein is CATRQVPERETQYF. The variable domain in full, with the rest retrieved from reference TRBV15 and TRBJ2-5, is DAMVIQNPRYQVTQFGKPVTLSCSQTLNHNVMYWYQQKSSQAPKLLFHYYDKDFNNEADTPDNFQSRRPNTSFCFLDIRSPGLGDTAMYLCATRQVPERETQYFGPGTRLLVL.

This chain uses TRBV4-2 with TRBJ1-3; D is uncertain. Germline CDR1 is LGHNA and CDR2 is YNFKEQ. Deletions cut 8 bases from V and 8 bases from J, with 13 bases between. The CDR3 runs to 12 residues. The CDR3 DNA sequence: TGTGCCAGCGCTGACCGCGGGTACACCATATATTTT. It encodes CASADRGYTIYF.

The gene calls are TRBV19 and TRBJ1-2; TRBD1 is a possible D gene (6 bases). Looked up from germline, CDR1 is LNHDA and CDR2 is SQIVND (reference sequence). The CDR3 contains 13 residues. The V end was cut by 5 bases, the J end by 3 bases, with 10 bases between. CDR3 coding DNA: TGTGCCAGTAGTCCGGACAGATACTATGGCTACACCTTC. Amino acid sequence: CASSPDRYYGYTF.

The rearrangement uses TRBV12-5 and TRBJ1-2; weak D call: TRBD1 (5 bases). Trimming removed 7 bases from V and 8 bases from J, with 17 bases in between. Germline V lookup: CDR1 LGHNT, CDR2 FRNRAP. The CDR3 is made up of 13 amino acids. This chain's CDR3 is CASARGWGEGYTF. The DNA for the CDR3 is TGTGCTAGTGCCCGAGGTTGGGGGGAAGGCTACACCTTC.

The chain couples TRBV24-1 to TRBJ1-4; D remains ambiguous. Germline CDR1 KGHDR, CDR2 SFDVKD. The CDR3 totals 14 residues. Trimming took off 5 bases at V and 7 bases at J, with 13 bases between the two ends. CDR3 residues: CATSGTEESEKLFF. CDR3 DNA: TGTGCCACCAGTGGGACGGAGGAGTCTGAAAAACTGTTTTTT.

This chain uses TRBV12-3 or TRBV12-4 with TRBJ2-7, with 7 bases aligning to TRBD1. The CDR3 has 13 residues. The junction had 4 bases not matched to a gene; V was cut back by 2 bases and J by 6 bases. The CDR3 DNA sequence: TGTGCCAGCAGTTTACGAGGGGGCGGCGAGCAGTACTTC. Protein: CASSLRGGGEQYF.